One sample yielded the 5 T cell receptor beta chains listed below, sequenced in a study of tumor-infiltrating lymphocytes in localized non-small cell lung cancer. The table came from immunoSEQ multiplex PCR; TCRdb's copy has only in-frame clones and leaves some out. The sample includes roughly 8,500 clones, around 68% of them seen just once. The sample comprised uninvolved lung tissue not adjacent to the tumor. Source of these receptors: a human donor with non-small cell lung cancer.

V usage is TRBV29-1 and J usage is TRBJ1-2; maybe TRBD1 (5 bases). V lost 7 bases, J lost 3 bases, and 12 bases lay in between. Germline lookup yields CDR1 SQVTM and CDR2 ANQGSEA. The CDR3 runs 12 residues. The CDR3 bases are TGCAGCGGCCTCGACAGTGACTATGGCTACACCTTC. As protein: CSGLDSDYGYTF. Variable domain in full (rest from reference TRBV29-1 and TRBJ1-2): SAVISQKPSRDICQRGTSLTIQCQVDSQVTMMFWYRQQPGQSLTLIATANQGSEATYESGFVIDKFPISRPNLTFSTLTVSNMSPEDSSIYLCSGLDSDYGYTFGSGTRLTVV.

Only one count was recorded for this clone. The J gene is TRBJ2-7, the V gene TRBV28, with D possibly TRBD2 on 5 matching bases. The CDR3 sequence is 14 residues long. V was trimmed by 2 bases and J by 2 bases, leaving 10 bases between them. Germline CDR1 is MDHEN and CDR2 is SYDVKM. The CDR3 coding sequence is TGTGCCAGCAGTTTACCCGGGAACCCCTACGAGCAGTACTTC. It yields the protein CASSLPGNPYEQYF.

The CDR3 coding sequence is TGTGCCAGCAGCAGCGGACAGGGAGGGGAGACCCAGTACTTC. Translation gives CASSSGQGGETQYF. The chain recombines TRBV28 with TRBJ2-5, with D perhaps matching TRBD1 (8 bases). CDR3 size: 14 residues. In germline, CDR1 is MDHEN, CDR2 SYDVKM. V was pared by 6 bases and J by 5 bases, with 16 bases between.

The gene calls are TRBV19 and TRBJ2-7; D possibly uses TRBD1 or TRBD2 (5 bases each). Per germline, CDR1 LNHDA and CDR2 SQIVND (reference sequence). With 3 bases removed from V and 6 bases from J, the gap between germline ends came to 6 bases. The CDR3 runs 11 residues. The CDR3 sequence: CASSIGGEQYF. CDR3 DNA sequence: TGTGCCAGTAGTATTGGGGGCGAGCAGTACTTC.

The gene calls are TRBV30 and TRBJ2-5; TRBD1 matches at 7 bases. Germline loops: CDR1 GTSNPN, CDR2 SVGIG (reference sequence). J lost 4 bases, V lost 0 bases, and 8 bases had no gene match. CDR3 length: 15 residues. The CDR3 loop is CAWSVSPYRGETQYF. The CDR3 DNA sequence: TGTGCCTGGAGTGTATCCCCATACAGGGGAGAGACCCAGTACTTC. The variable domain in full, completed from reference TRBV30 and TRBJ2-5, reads SQTIHQWPATLVQPVGSPLSLECTVEGTSNPNLYWYRQAAGRGLQLLFYSVGIGQISSEVPQNLSASRPQDRQFILSSKKLLLSDSGFYLCAWSVSPYRGETQYFGPGTRLLVL.